The 15 T cell receptor beta chains below all came from one sample that was sequenced in a study of OX40 agonist ivuxolimab in advanced cancers. To prepare the library, the immunoSEQ multiplex PCR assay was applied. TCRdb stores this immuneACCESS table with in-frame sequences only. Part of the clones is absent; in the studies checked, under half of the shortfall reflects unresolved V genes, and no reason is known for the rest. The sample contains tens of thousands of clones, about 86% of them found a single time. The leading ten clones occupy more than 1.5% of the sample. The sample in question was CD4+ or CD8+ T cells sorted from blood, obtained in a trial of the OX40 agonist ivuxolimab. The receptors derive from an adult with an advanced solid tumor such as melanoma, head and neck, liver or kidney cancer.

This clone was detected once. The rearrangement joins TRBV5-4 to TRBJ1-3, with unresolved D. The V end was cut by 0 bases, the J end by 2 bases, with 6 bases between. Germline loops: CDR1 SGHNT, CDR2 YYREEE (reference sequence). The CDR3 is 14 amino acids. CDR3 nucleotides: TGTGCCAGCAGCTTGGAGAGGGCTGGAAACACCATATATTTT. Translated, it gives CASSLERAGNTIYF. The full variable domain, in which reference TRBV5-4 and TRBJ1-3 provide the parts outside the CDR3, is ETGVTQSPTHLIKTRGQQVTLRCSSQSGHNTVSWYQQALGQGPQFIFQYYREEENGRGNFPPRFSGLQFPNYSSELNVNALELDDSALYLCASSLERAGNTIYFGEGSWLTVV.

This chain links TRBV4-3 with TRBJ1-2, with D hard to call. Trimming stripped 0 bases from V and 8 bases from J, with 22 bases between. Germline CDR1 is LGHNA and CDR2 is YSLEER. The CDR3 totals 17 residues. The CDR3 spells CASSQDLAPLTIAGYTF. CDR3 nucleotide sequence: TGCGCCAGCAGCCAAGATCTGGCACCGCTAACTATCGCGGGCTACACCTTC.

CDR3 protein: CSVEVGQRGFF. CDR3 DNA sequence: TGCAGCGTTGAAGTTGGCCAGAGGGGGTTCTTC. The genes are TRBV29-1 and TRBJ2-1, with D perhaps being TRBD1 or TRBD2 (5 bases each). Deletions cut 1 base from V and 15 bases from J, with 13 bases between. The CDR3 is 11 amino acids. Germline V CDR1 and CDR2: SQVTM, ANQGSEA.

The CDR3 here is CASTPGLRQETQYF. Written as DNA, the CDR3 is TGCGCCAGCACCCCGGGACTTCGTCAAGAGACCCAGTACTTC. This rearrangement joins TRBV5-1 to TRBJ2-5; maybe TRBD2 (6 bases). Germline-derived CDR1 and CDR2 are SGHRS and YFSETQ. The CDR3 consists of 14 residues. Trimming left V 6 bases short and J 2 bases short, with 14 bases between.

The chain is built from TRBV6-4 and TRBJ2-1, with TRBD1 matching 7 bases. The junction had 5 bases not matched to a gene; V was cut back by 7 bases and J by 2 bases. The CDR3 length is 14 residues. From germline, CDR1 is MRHNA and CDR2 SNTAGT. CDR3 sequence (DNA): TGTGCCAGCATTGGGACAGACCCCTACAATGAGCAGTTCTTC. The encoded protein is CASIGTDPYNEQFF.

The chain has TRBV29-1 and TRBJ1-1, with TRBD1 as a possible D gene (6 bases). Trimming left V 7 bases short and J 6 bases short, with 15 bases between. The V gene's germline CDR1 is SQVTM and CDR2 ANQGSEA. The CDR3 spans 12 residues. CDR3 in amino acids: CSALRGGPEAFF. CDR3 DNA: TGCAGCGCCCTAAGGGGGGGCCCTGAAGCTTTCTTT.

The genes are TRBV28 and TRBJ2-3; D tentatively fits TRBD1 or TRBD2 (5 bases each). This CDR3 spans 13 amino acids. Trimming shortened V by 10 bases and J by 4 bases, and 15 bases separated the two germline ends. CDR1 is MDHEN and CDR2 is SYDVKM in the germline V gene. The CDR3 DNA sequence: TGTGCCACCCGGGACGACCGTGCAGATACGCAGTATTTT. Encoded protein: CATRDDRADTQYF.

The gene calls are TRBV9 and TRBJ2-7; 7 bases are a match to TRBD1. From germline, CDR1 is SGDLS and CDR2 YYNGEE. This CDR3 comprises 15 residues. The J segment lost 4 bases and the V segment lost 0 bases, leaving 7 bases of the junction unmatched. The CDR3 DNA follows: TGTGCCAGCAGCGTAGCGTGGGACAGCCAGTACGAGCAGTACTTC. It translates to CASSVAWDSQYEQYF.

The J gene is TRBJ1-2, the V gene TRBV5-6; D is unclear. CDR1 and CDR2 (germline): SGHDT, YYEEEE. V gave up 0 bases and J gave up 6 bases, with 9 bases separating them. This CDR3 has 13 residues. CDR3: CASSLVRSDGYTF. The CDR3 region has the DNA TGTGCCAGCAGCTTGGTCCGCAGCGATGGCTACACCTTC. Filled out from reference TRBV5-6 and TRBJ1-2, the complete variable domain reads DAGVTQSPTHLIKTRGQQVTLRCSPKSGHDTVSWYQQALGQGPQFIFQYYEEEERQRGNFPDRFSGHQFPNYSSELNVNALLLGDSALYLCASSLVRSDGYTFGSGTRLTVV.

The rearrangement joins TRBV6-4 to TRBJ1-1; 9 bases agree with TRBD1. This CDR3 region has 14 residues. The ends lost 6 bases at V and 6 bases at J; junction bases unmatched: 8. Germline CDR1 MRHNA, CDR2 SNTAGT. CDR3 DNA: TGTGCCAGCAGCTCGACAGGGGGTGACGCTGAAGCTTTCTTT. Translated, it gives CASSSTGGDAEAFF.

In nucleotides, the CDR3 is TGTGCCAGCAGCTTAGGGGGAGGGGTTCAAAACATTCAGTACTTC. Translated, it gives CASSLGGGVQNIQYF. The chain is built from TRBV7-6 and TRBJ2-4; the match to TRBD2 covers 7 bases. With V trimmed by 1 base and J by 5 bases, 5 bases remained unmatched. CDR3 length: 15 residues. Germline values: CDR1 SGHVS, CDR2 FNYEAQ.

The genes are TRBV29-1 and TRBJ1-1; tentative D call: TRBD1 (5 bases). V dropped 5 bases and J dropped 4 bases, with 14 bases sitting between them. Germline V gives CDR1 SQVTM, CDR2 ANQGSEA. CDR3 length equals 13 residues. The CDR3 is CSVPGRGGTEAFF. The CDR3 nucleotides are TGCAGCGTTCCAGGGAGAGGTGGCACTGAAGCTTTCTTT.

With respect to this clone: It is unclear where the CDR3 begins or ends on the DNA, so no DNA is shown, and the CDR3 is as TCRdb lists it. This sequence joins TRBV5-1 and TRBJ1-2. Germline CDR1 and CDR2: SGHRS and YFSETQ. The CDR3 sequence runs 12 residues, both termini included. CDR3 residues: CASSLDFRGYTF.

CDR3 coding DNA: TGTGCCACCAGCAGAGATCTAGGACAAGCCAAAGAGACCCAGTACTTC. The encoded protein is CATSRDLGQAKETQYF. This chain joins TRBV15 and TRBJ2-5, with D possibly being TRBD1 (5 bases). Trimming pared 0 bases from V and 3 bases from J, leaving 14 bases between. Germline V lookup: CDR1 LNHNV, CDR2 YYDKDF (reference sequence). CDR3 size: 16 residues.

The chain joins TRBV28 to TRBJ2-2, with 11 nucleotides matching TRBD1. Trimming took 2 bases from V and 4 from J; bases not matched to a gene: 3. The germline gives CDR1 MDHEN, CDR2 SYDVKM. The CDR3 covers 16 residues. The CDR3 reads CASSLGTGGLTGELFF. The CDR3 DNA reads as TGTGCCAGCAGTTTAGGGACAGGGGGGCTCACCGGGGAGCTGTTTTTT. Complete variable domain (other parts from reference TRBV28 and TRBJ2-2): DVKVTQSSRYLVKRTGEKVFLECVQDMDHENMFWYRQDPGLGLRLIYFSYDVKMKEKGDIPEGYSVSREKKERFSLILESASTNQTSMYLCASSLGTGGLTGELFFGEGSRLTVL.